One sample yielded the 9 T cell receptor beta chains listed below, sequenced in a study of blood T cell repertoires in COVID-19. The table came from immunoSEQ multiplex PCR; TCRdb's copy has only in-frame clones and leaves some out. The data show about 270,000 clones, around nine tenths seen once. Sequencing was done on a sample of peripheral blood. These receptors originate from a woman aged 55-69 years who had recovered from COVID-19.

The chain has TRBV7-3 and TRBJ2-3; TRBD2 agrees at 13 bases. Trimming cost V 2 bases and J 4 bases; bases outside gene matches: 0. CDR1 is SGHTA and CDR2 is FQGTGA in the germline V gene. This CDR3 is 15 amino acids long. CDR3 amino acids: CASSLGLAGADTQYF. CDR3 sequence (DNA): TGTGCCAGCAGCTTAGGACTAGCGGGGGCAGATACGCAGTATTTT.

This clone was recorded at least ten times. The rearrangement joins TRBV24-1 to TRBJ2-5, with 10 bases aligning to TRBD2. V lost 12 bases and J lost 2; bases outside the gene matches: 8. The length of the CDR3 is 14 residues. Looked up from germline, CDR1 is KGHDR and CDR2 is SFDVKD. CDR3: CAAVGLADQETQYF. Here the CDR3 DNA reads TGTGCCGCCGTAGGACTAGCGGATCAAGAGACCCAGTACTTC.

The V and J genes are TRBV11-2 and TRBJ1-2; D may be TRBD1 (5 bases). The length of the CDR3 is 15 residues. V was trimmed by 0 bases and J by 4 bases, leaving 12 bases between them. CDR1 is SGHAT and CDR2 is FQNNGV in the germline V gene. CDR3 coding DNA: TGTGCCAGCAGCTTAGATTACGGGGGTACCTATGGCTACACCTTC. Translating gives CASSLDYGGTYGYTF.

The chain has TRBV9 and TRBJ1-2; no definite D call. The CDR3 has 15 residues. Germline lookup yields CDR1 SGDLS and CDR2 YYNGEE. Deletions cut 0 bases from V and 2 bases from J, with 11 bases between. CDR3 in DNA: TGTGCCAGCAGCGTAGCAGAGGGCAAGAACTATGGCTACACCTTC. This sequence encodes CASSVAEGKNYGYTF. Drawing the rest from reference TRBV9 and TRBJ1-2, the complete variable domain is DSGVTQTPKHLITATGQRVTLRCSPRSGDLSVYWYQQSLDQGLQFLIQYYNGEERAKGNILERFSAQQFPDLHSELNLSSLELGDSALYFCASSVAEGKNYGYTFGSGTRLTVV.

The rearrangement joins TRBV6-4 to TRBJ1-1, with 7 bases lining up with TRBD1. J was trimmed by 4 bases and V by 9 bases; bases with no gene match: 17. This CDR3 contains 16 residues. Germline V gene sequence: CDR1 MRHNA, CDR2 SNTAGT. In nucleotides, the CDR3 is TGTGCCAGAACCCAAACAGGGGAGGACTGGGGCACTGAAGCTTTCTTT. This translates into CARTQTGEDWGTEAFF.

This clone was counted once. This chain uses TRBV6-2 or TRBV6-3 with TRBJ2-5; no reliable D call. This CDR3 is 11 amino acids long. V was clipped by 6 bases and J by 7 bases, with 9 bases between them. Germline V lookup: CDR1 MNHEY, CDR2 SVGEGT. CDR3 sequence: CASSSLGTQYF. In nucleotides, the CDR3 is TGTGCCAGCAGCTCCCTCGGGACCCAGTACTTC.

The gene calls are TRBV3-1 (or the pseudogene TRBV3-2) and TRBJ2-7, with TRBD2 matching 12 bases. The CDR3 contains 14 residues. CDR1 is LGHDT, CDR2 YNNKEL, per germline (reference sequence). J lost 4 bases, V lost 4 bases, and 2 bases had no gene match. CDR3 residues: CASSLGTSGYEQYF. The CDR3 bases are TGTGCCAGCAGCCTTGGGACTAGCGGGTACGAGCAGTACTTC.

The CDR3 spells CASSLAGTGGEKLFF. CDR3 nucleotide sequence: TGCGCCAGCAGCTTGGCCGGGACAGGGGGTGAAAAACTGTTTTTT. The V call is TRBV5-1, the J call TRBJ1-4; the match to TRBD1 covers 11 bases. V lost 0 bases to trimming and J lost 7 bases; unmatched junction nucleotides: 2. The CDR3 contains 15 residues. The germline gives CDR1 SGHRS, CDR2 YFSETQ.

This chain links TRBV6-5 with TRBJ1-1; TRBD1 aligns across 7 bases. The J segment lost 3 bases and the V segment lost 2 bases, leaving 6 bases of the junction unmatched. The CDR3 has 15 amino acids. Per germline, CDR1 MNHEY and CDR2 SVGAGI. The CDR3 DNA follows: TGTGCCAGCAGTTACAGGGGGCACATGGACACTGAAGCTTTCTTT. This codes for CASSYRGHMDTEAFF.